The TCR beta chain described here comes from a study of blood T cell repertoires in COVID-19. Background on the study: COVID-19 samples collected from the United States, Italy and Spain covered acute and convalescent phases. In each case, the material was cDNA or gDNA derived from T cells, B-cell-depleted T cells, or PBMCs.

CDR3 length: 12 residues. Germline V CDR1 and CDR2: SEHNR, FQNEAQ (reference sequence). V was clipped by 2 bases and J by 11 bases, with 12 bases between them. In the source study's methods: Estimation of nucleated cell counts relied on the amplification of reference gene primers. Only in-frame clones appear in the TCRdb table, and some are missing; sequencing was by immunoSEQ multiplex PCR. The V and J calls and the clone size are those of that table, but D and trimming were determined from the DNA. The sample lists 150,000 to 200,000 clones, around 77% seen once, with around a sixth in the top ten.

This sequence was found in a man in his sixties with active or convalescent COVID-19. Sequencing was performed on peripheral blood. V and J are TRBV7-9 and TRBJ1-2, with D possibly TRBD1 on 6 matching bases. The CDR3 DNA follows: TGTGCCAGCAGCTTAATAGACAGGCAATACACCTTC. Protein: CASSLIDRQYTF. The full variable domain, in which reference TRBV7-9 and TRBJ1-2 provide the parts outside the CDR3, is DTGVSQNPRHKITKRGQNVTFRCDPISEHNRLYWYRQTLGQGPEFLTYFQNEAQLEKSRLLSDRFSAERPKGSFSTLEIQRTEQGDSAMYLCASSLIDRQYTFGSGTRLTVV.